This T cell receptor beta chain was found in a study of CD4 T cells in lung cancer (dated 2019 in TCRdb). With respect to the entire study: In the study, blood T cells of NSCLC patients were screened for responses to candidate mutation-encoded neoepitopes, and neoantigen-specific CD4+ T-cell clones and TCRs were isolated. The patients who underwent resection had lung adenocarcinoma or squamous cell carcinoma, were aged 60 to 69 when blood was donated, and were mostly former smokers. Treatments received by the patients before blood donation included platinum chemotherapy, and some patients received nivolumab or pembrolizumab. Deep sequencing of TCRB was used to follow the frequency of neoantigen-specific clonotypes in tumor resections, non-adjacent lung and cultured T-cell products.

What the research found in general, with its limitations: Some blood-derived responses might reflect in vitro priming of naive T cells or cross-reactivity rather than memory responses to the cancer.

Concerning this clone itself: It lacks a known antigen. No much larger clonotype is one base removed from it; base qualities were not supplied.

The method behind the library was the immunoSEQ multiplex PCR assay. DNA was isolated using Qiagen DNeasy or QIAamp micro DNA kits, and TCRB was sequenced using the Adaptive Biotechnology human TCRB sequencing kit. Sequencing of TCRB libraries was performed on an Illumina MiSeq. On the study's bioinformatics: TCRB sequence data were analyzed with the kit provider's software, and tumor enrichment of clonotype templates was tested with Fisher's exact test. TCRdb stores this immuneACCESS table with in-frame sequences only. Part of the clones is absent; in the studies checked, under half of the shortfall reflects unresolved V genes, and no reason is known for the rest. D and trimming come from the DNA, and the V and J calls and clone size come from that table. Within this sample are roughly 1,100 clones, with more than 55% of them counted one time only. 55% to 75% of the sample rests with the top ten.

The germline V gene encodes CDR1 SGHRS and CDR2 YFSETQ. The CDR3 runs 15 residues from the cysteine to the phenylalanine. The read is trimmed to its CDR3 DNA, 45 bases read in frame from base 1. Tumor-infiltrating lymphocyte cultures were grown for 35 to 45 days from approximately 6-12 tumor fragments in high-dose IL2 (about 6,000 U/mL). This receptor chain uses TRBV5-1 and TRBJ2-5, with the D gene tentatively TRBD1 or TRBD2, based on 5 matching bases in each. The DNA end lines up better with TRBJ2-7; the J call may be wrong. Material for sequencing was cultured cells derived from lung. The sequence derives from a woman aged 60-75 years with non-small cell lung cancer. DNA sequence: TGCGCCAGCAGCCCGGGCGGCAGGGAGTTATACGAGCAGTACTTC. It is translated as CASSPGGRELYEQYF.